This entry lists 19 T cell receptor beta chains sequenced from one sample in a study of molecular identifiers for immune sequencing clone quantification. MiXCR, run by TCRdb on the PCR reads, gives a single entry per CDR3 protein. The sample holds approximately 590,000 distinct CDR3 sequences, approximately 24% seen once. The material sequenced was naive CD8+ T cells from blood, with Jurkat cell RNA spiked in. As for subset: FACS-sorted CD8+CD4-CCR7+CD45RA+ naive T cells. All receptors come from a human donor in good health. Some libraries in this study had Jurkat cell RNA spiked in.

This clonotype has only a few counts. The chain carries TRBV9 and TRBJ2-1, with D tentatively TRBD1 or TRBD2 (5 bases each). From germline, CDR1 is SGDLS and CDR2 YYNGEE. This CDR3 contains 16 residues. Trimming removed 3 bases at V and 0 bases at J, with 13 bases between. The CDR3 coding sequence is TGTGCCAGCAGCGCCGGGGCATTCAGCTCCTACAATGAGCAGTTCTTC. This encodes CASSAGAFSSYNEQFF.

This clonotype was counted a few times. The chain joins TRBV20-1 to TRBJ2-7; 7 bases fit TRBD2. J gave up 1 base and V 5 bases, and 17 bases lay outside the gene matches. The CDR3 has 17 residues. CDR1 and CDR2 (germline): DFQATT, SNEGSKA (reference sequence). The CDR3 here is CSAYSGGTGGVSYEQYF. The CDR3 region has the DNA TGCAGTGCTTATTCAGGAGGAACGGGGGGTGTTTCCTACGAGCAGTACTTC.

The chain carries TRBV19 and TRBJ1-5; 7 bases fit TRBD1. The CDR3 has 13 amino acids. Germline V CDR1 and CDR2: LNHDA, SQIVND (reference sequence). V lost 5 bases and J lost 6; bases outside the gene matches: 4. The CDR3 is CASSDRAGQPQHF. The CDR3 region has the DNA TGTGCCAGTAGTGACAGGGCGGGTCAGCCCCAGCATTTT.

This clonotype was counted between two and nine times. V is TRBV14 and J is TRBJ2-7; 9 bases align to TRBD2. The CDR3 totals 17 residues. V trimming: 0 bases; J trimming: 3 bases; junction bases outside the gene matches: 9. From germline, CDR1 is SGHDN and CDR2 FVKESK. The CDR3 loop is CASSQDGRLAERYEQYF. DNA of the CDR3: TGTGCCAGCAGCCAAGATGGCCGACTAGCGGAGCGCTACGAGCAGTACTTC.

This clonotype was seen a handful of times. This could be a read error, since a much larger clone is one nucleotide away. This chain uses TRBV11-2 with TRBJ2-7; D gene uncertain. CDR1 is SGHAT, CDR2 FQNNGV, per germline. The CDR3 is 11 amino acids. Trimming took 7 bases from V and 3 from J, leaving 7 bases between them. The CDR3 sequence is CASTSNYEQYF. CDR3 coding DNA: TGTGCCAGCACCTCGAACTACGAGCAGTACTTC.

In its sample, this clonotype was seen many times. V is TRBV6-5 and J is TRBJ1-4, with TRBD1 matching over 7 bases. J was trimmed by 7 bases and V by 9 bases; bases with no gene match: 17. CDR1 MNHEY and CDR2 SVGAGI come from the germline V gene. The CDR3 covers 16 residues. The CDR3 loop reads CASRDSSWGGSEKLFF. For the CDR3, the DNA is TGTGCCAGTCGGGACAGCTCCTGGGGGGGAAGTGAAAAACTGTTTTTT.

The V gene is TRBV7-6, the J gene TRBJ2-7; 8 nucleotides align to TRBD1. Germline loops: CDR1 SGHVS, CDR2 FNYEAQ. The CDR3 loop spans 18 amino acids. J lost 0 bases, V lost 5 bases, and 15 bases had no gene match. The CDR3 region is CASSAPPFGTGLSYEQYF. For the CDR3, the DNA is TGTGCCAGCAGCGCGCCCCCCTTCGGGACAGGACTCTCCTACGAGCAGTACTTC.

This clonotype was recorded a few times. This sequence joins TRBV12-5 and TRBJ1-2; D uncertain. In germline, CDR1 is LGHNT, CDR2 FRNRAP. This CDR3 has 16 amino acids. Between the trimmed V and J ends, which lost 0 bases and 0 bases, there was a span of 11 bases. The CDR3 loop is CASGLVGPQPNYGYTF. The DNA of the CDR3 is TGTGCTAGTGGTTTGGTAGGCCCCCAACCTAACTATGGCTACACCTTC. Looking up the rest from reference TRBV12-5 and TRBJ1-2 gives the full variable domain: DARVTQTPRHKVTEMGQEVTMRCQPILGHNTVFWYRQTMMQGLELLAYFRNRAPLDDSGMPKDRFSAEMPDATLATLKIQPSEPRDSAVYFCASGLVGPQPNYGYTFGSGTRLTVV.

The V call is TRBV19, the J call TRBJ2-4; D may be TRBD2 (6 bases). V was shortened by 3 bases and J by 0 bases, with 24 bases between the two germline ends. The germline gives CDR1 LNHDA, CDR2 SQIVND (reference sequence). The CDR3 runs to 20 residues. The CDR3 coding sequence is TGTGCCAGTAGTATGTCCCTTTTTTTAGAGCGGGTCTTAGCCAAAAACATTCAGTACTTC. It yields the protein CASSMSLFLERVLAKNIQYF.

The CDR3, as DNA: TGTGCCAGCGGGTCGTGGAGCGGGGGCTCCTACGAGCAGTACTTC. Protein: CASGSWSGGSYEQYF. This chain uses TRBV27 with TRBJ2-7; 8 bases line up with TRBD2. Germline V gives CDR1 MNHEY, CDR2 SMNVEV (reference sequence). V was clipped by 8 bases and J by 0 bases; unmatched bases: 9. This CDR3 is 15 amino acids long.

This clonotype was counted at least ten times. The genes are TRBV4-3 and TRBJ1-2; tentative D call: TRBD1 (6 bases). V dropped 4 bases and J dropped 4 bases, with 16 bases sitting between them. CDR3 length equals 15 residues. Looked up from germline, CDR1 is LGHNA and CDR2 is YSLEER. CDR3 coding DNA: TGCGCCAGCAGCCCTTCTTGGACAGCTATCTATGGCTACACCTTC. Residues: CASSPSWTAIYGYTF.

This clonotype occurred many times. This chain links TRBV5-6 with TRBJ2-7; D remains ambiguous. Germline-derived CDR1 and CDR2 are SGHDT and YYEEEE. V lost 0 bases, J lost 6 bases, and 7 bases lay in between. This CDR3 comprises 12 residues. In nucleotides, the CDR3 is TGTGCCAGCAGCTTGGGGCGGTCCGAGCAGTACTTC. This translates into CASSLGRSEQYF.

V usage is TRBV10-3 and J usage is TRBJ2-1; 13 nucleotides match TRBD2. The trim removed 6 bases at V and 5 bases at J, leaving 13 bases unmatched. The germline V gene has CDR1 ENHRY and CDR2 SYGVKD. This CDR3 spans 18 amino acids. For the CDR3, the DNA is TGTGCCATCAGGCGTGATAACCCGGGACTAGCGGGGAACAATGAGCAGTTCTTC. Translated: CAIRRDNPGLAGNNEQFF.

This clonotype appeared a few times. The rearrangement links TRBV19 to TRBJ2-7; perhaps TRBD2 as D (6 bases). The CDR3 has 14 residues. The germline V and J ends were trimmed by 7 bases and 3 bases, with 16 bases remaining between them. Germline CDR1 reads LNHDA; CDR2 reads SQIVND (reference sequence). The CDR3 reads CASTAGGSLYEQYF. CDR3 in DNA: TGTGCCAGTACAGCGGGCGGGTCTCTCTACGAGCAGTACTTC.

The table lists this clonotype with many counts. The chain combines TRBV2 with TRBJ2-3; a weak D match, TRBD2 (6 bases). The V end was cut by 10 bases, the J end by 4 bases, with 21 bases between. The CDR3 spans 15 residues. Germline lookup yields CDR1 SNHLY and CDR2 FYNNEI. The CDR3 spells CAIQNRDWEPDTQYF. CDR3 sequence (DNA): TGTGCCATACAAAACCGGGACTGGGAGCCAGATACGCAGTATTTT.

Ten or more counts support this clonotype. The chain carries TRBV14 and TRBJ1-4; no definite D call. The CDR3 extends over 16 amino acids. CDR1 and CDR2 (germline): SGHDN, FVKESK. V dropped 5 bases and J dropped 5 bases, with 18 bases sitting between them. CDR3 DNA sequence: TGTGCCAGCAGCAAGAGTCTGGATTTCGGGAATGAAAAACTGTTTTTT. It specifies CASSKSLDFGNEKLFF.

This clonotype was counted many times. This sequence joins TRBV6-6 and TRBJ1-1; 9 nucleotides match TRBD1. The CDR3 runs to 15 residues. J lost 0 bases, V lost 2 bases, and 1 base had no gene match. CDR1 and CDR2 (germline): MNHNY, SVGAGI (reference sequence). The CDR3 reads CASSYGQGMNTEAFF. In DNA form, the CDR3 reads TGTGCCAGCAGTTACGGACAGGGGATGAACACTGAAGCTTTCTTT.

Concerning this clonotype itself: One junction end disagrees with the germline gene, perhaps due to a read error. The genes are TRBV7-3 and TRBJ2-3, with TRBD1 identical over 9 bases. Germline V lookup: CDR1 SGHTA, CDR2 FQGTGA. This CDR3 spans 15 amino acids. CDR3: CASSWTGAGGDMQYF. In DNA form, the CDR3 reads TGTGCCAGCAGCTGGACAGGGGCAGGCGGAGATATGCAGTATTTT.

This clonotype was picked up a small number of times. The chain combines TRBV6-5 with TRBJ2-1; unclear D gene. V was shortened by 0 bases and J by 8 bases, with 11 bases between the two germline ends. CDR3 length: 14 amino acids. The V gene's germline CDR1 is MNHEY and CDR2 SVGAGI. CDR3 DNA: TGTGCCAGCAGTTACTCGTCGTCTTCCGATGAGCAGTTCTTC. Encoded protein: CASSYSSSSDEQFF.